The next 21 T cell receptor beta chains were all read from a single sample in a study of CD8+ T cells in alopecia areata. It was cDNA, reverse transcribed from extracted RNA, that served as the sequencing template. Measured with immunoSEQ multiplex PCR; TCRdb has only the in-frame clones, and not every one. Sampling found around 290,000 clones, none seen once. The authors sorted pooled cutaneous lymph node cells using CD4, CD8alpha, NKG2D, NKG2ACE and other markers. The sample was CD4+ T cells sorted from a lymph node. The receptors derive from a C3H/HeJ mouse with alopecia areata. As its MHC haplotype, the strain has H2-k.

There are a few counts of this clone. Gene names follow the mouse nomenclature. Read data end 4 residues before the CDR3 end; the end is taken from the germline J gene. V gene TRBV13-1 combines with J gene TRBJ2-4; D is uncertain. The germline V gene encodes CDR1 NSHNY and CDR2 SYGAGN. The CDR3 extends over 12 amino acids. CDR3 protein: CASSAPENTLYF. The CDR3 bases that were read are TGTGCCAGCAGTGCTCCAGAAAAC.

This clone showed up just a few times. Gene names and germline refer to mouse. The CDR3 extends 4 residues past the end of the read, so its final part is completed from the germline J gene. V gene TRBV19 combines with J gene TRBJ2-2, with TRBD1 matching over 7 bases. The germline V gene has CDR1 FNHDT and CDR2 SITEND (reference sequence). The CDR3 sequence is 16 residues long. The junction had 7 bases not matched to a gene; V was cut back by 4 bases and J by 1 base. The CDR3 DNA, read in part, is TGTGCCAGCAGTTTCCGACAGGGCAGAAACACCGGG. Translated, it gives CASSFRQGRNTG. The whole CDR3 sequence is CASSFRQGRNTGQLYF.

The table lists this clone with a few counts. Gene names and germline match the mouse. The missing CDR3 end, 4 residues past where the read stops, is filled in from the germline J gene. V is TRBV13-1 and J is TRBJ1-1; possibly TRBD1 for D (6 bases). This CDR3 is 14 amino acids long. Germline CDR1 reads NSHNY; CDR2 reads SYGAGN. The ends were cut back, 5 bases at V and 0 bases at J, with 11 bases in the middle. Incomplete CDR3 DNA: TGTGCCAGCAGCGCAGGACAGTCAAACACA. Translated: CASSAGQSNT. The CDR3 in its entirety is CASSAGQSNTEVFF.

This clone was observed a few times. Gene names and germline match the mouse. The DNA ends 4 residues before the CDR3 does, and the rest of the CDR3 is filled in from the germline J gene. Other nucleotide sequences in the sample specify the same CDR3. V is TRBV1 and J is TRBJ2-7, with 10 nucleotides matching TRBD1. Germline CDR1 and CDR2: NSQYPW and LRSPGD (reference sequence). The CDR3 is 14 residues long. Partial CDR3 DNA: TGCACCTGCAGTGGCCGGGACAGGGGTTAT. It specifies CTCSGRDRGY. The whole CDR3 sequence is CTCSGRDRGYEQYF.

On this clone: The gene names given are mouse names. The missing CDR3 end, 4 residues past where the read stops, is filled in from the germline J gene. The same CDR3 can be traced to other DNA sequences in this sample. This rearrangement joins TRBV19 to TRBJ1-2, with 9 bases lining up with TRBD1. The CDR3 is 14 residues long. The germline V gene encodes CDR1 FNHDT and CDR2 SITEND (reference sequence). Trimming removed 6 bases from V and 0 bases from J; junction bases left unmatched: 3. The CDR3 is CASTRQGANSDYTF. The CDR3 DNA, read in part, is TGTGCCAGCACCCGACAGGGGGCAAACTCC.

Concerning this clone itself: The genes and germline here are from mouse. The read falls 4 residues short of the CDR3 end, and the missing part is taken from the germline J gene. The chain has TRBV5 and TRBJ2-3; D is uncertain. With 0 bases removed from V and 0 bases from J, the gap between germline ends came to 10 bases. In germline, CDR1 is LGHNA, CDR2 YNLKQL (reference sequence). The length of the CDR3 is 16 residues. The part of the CDR3 DNA that was read is TGTGCCAGCAGCCAAGAGCGGTCCACTAGTGCAGAA. It is translated as CASSQERSTSAE. The whole CDR3 sequence reads CASSQERSTSAETLYF.

In its sample, this clone was seen many times. Germline and genes here are mouse. CDR3 residues: CASRAGTNQDTQYF. CDR3 DNA (partial): TGTGCCAGCAGGGCCGGGACAAACCAAGAC. This chain joins TRBV13-3 and TRBJ2-5; D may be TRBD1 (6 bases). The read terminates 4 residues ahead of where the CDR3 ends, so the germline J gene completes it. V gave up 5 bases and J gave up 0 bases, with 10 bases separating them. Looked up from germline, CDR1 is NNHDY and CDR2 is SYVADS. The CDR3 has 14 residues.

In regard to this clone: Gene labels here are mouse ones. The read ends 4 residues shy of where the CDR3 ends; the end is completed using the germline J gene. V and J are TRBV13-1 and TRBJ2-4; 10 bases are shared with TRBD1. CDR3 length: 13 amino acids. From germline, CDR1 is NSHNY and CDR2 SYGAGN. CDR3: CASRGTGENTLYF. CDR3 DNA (partial): TGTGCCAGCAGGGGGACAGGGGAAAAC.

Ten or more counts support this clone. Genes here carry mouse names. The read halts 4 residues ahead of the CDR3 end, with the missing end drawn from the germline J gene. The rearrangement links TRBV13-3 to TRBJ2-2; 8 positions match TRBD1. This CDR3 is 13 amino acids long. The V gene's germline CDR1 is NNHDY and CDR2 SYVADS. CDR3 in amino acids: CASSQQGVGQLYF. CDR3 bases read: TGTGCCAGCAGTCAACAGGGGGTCGGG.

This clone was observed a few times. Gene names and germline match the mouse. The read falls 4 residues short of the CDR3 end, and the missing part is taken from the germline J gene. This chain joins TRBV31 and TRBJ2-3; 10 bases are shared with TRBD2. CDR1 and CDR2 (germline): GKSSPN, SITVG. The CDR3 loop spans 13 amino acids. V shed 7 bases and J 1 base; nucleotides not matched to a gene: 2. The CDR3 sequence: CASDWGGAETLYF. The DNA read from the CDR3 is TGTGCCTCTGACTGGGGGGGTGCAGAA.

As concerns this clone: Gene names denote mouse genes. The read comes to an end 4 residues before the CDR3 does, leaving the germline J gene to fill in the end. Other nucleotide sequences in the sample specify the same CDR3. The chain carries TRBV5 and TRBJ2-3; a weak D match, TRBD1 (6 bases). Trimming shortened V by 4 bases and J by 0 bases, and 8 bases separated the two germline ends. Germline values: CDR1 LGHNA, CDR2 YNLKQL (reference sequence). The CDR3 consists of 14 residues. The CDR3 bases that were read are TGTGCCAGCAGCCCCACAGGGAGTGCAGAA. Protein: CASSPTGSAE. The entire CDR3 protein is CASSPTGSAETLYF.

About this clone itself: Mouse germline and gene names are used. CDR3 sequence reads: CASSVRGRAQNTLYF. The part of the CDR3 DNA that was read is TGTGCCAGCAGTGTCAGGGGGCGGGCTCAAAAC. The chain combines TRBV13-3 with TRBJ2-4, with 8 bases fitting TRBD1. The read terminates 4 residues ahead of where the CDR3 ends, so the germline J gene completes it. This CDR3 is 15 amino acids long. V was clipped by 3 bases and J by 2 bases; unmatched bases: 5. In germline, CDR1 is NNHDY, CDR2 SYVADS.

Notes on this clone: The gene names here belong to mouse. The read stops 3 residues short of the end of the CDR3; the missing end is completed from the germline J gene. The chain is built from TRBV19 and TRBJ1-6; TRBD1 aligns across 9 bases. TRBJ1-6 carries the ORF label, with uncertain function. The CDR3 length is 14 residues. Trimming cost V 3 bases and J 7 bases; bases outside gene matches: 2. Germline V gene lookup returns CDR1 FNHDT and CDR2 SITEND (reference sequence). The sequenced CDR3 bases are TGTGCCAGCAGTAACAGGGGGCACAATTCGCCC. It specifies CASSNRGHNSP. The whole CDR3 protein is CASSNRGHNSPLYF.

As for this clone: Genes here carry mouse names. The read ends 3 residues shy of where the CDR3 ends; the end is completed using the germline J gene. The V call is TRBV5, the J call TRBJ1-6, with D possibly being TRBD1 (5 bases). TRBJ1-6 is an ORF, and what it does is uncertain. The germline V gene encodes CDR1 LGHNA and CDR2 YNLKQL (reference sequence). The CDR3 is made up of 15 amino acids. Trimming took 2 bases from V and 3 from J, leaving 8 bases between them. The DNA read from the CDR3 is TGTGCCAGCAGCCAAAGGACAATCTATAATTCGCCC. Translation: CASSQRTIYNSP. The entire CDR3 is CASSQRTIYNSPLYF.

Only a few counts were recorded for this clone. Each gene name is a mouse one. The CDR3 extends 4 residues past the end of the read, so its final part is completed from the germline J gene. Other DNA sequences in this sample translate to the same CDR3. The chain is built from TRBV13-3 and TRBJ2-4; TRBD1 is a possible D gene (5 bases). Germline lookup yields CDR1 NNHDY and CDR2 SYVADS. The V end was cut by 2 bases, the J end by 1 base, with 5 bases between. This CDR3 contains 13 residues. The DNA read from the CDR3 is TGTGCCAGCAGTGAACAGGGTCAAAAC. This encodes CASSEQGQN. In full, the CDR3 is CASSEQGQNTLYF.

At least ten counts were recorded for this clone. The gene names here belong to mouse. The read ends 4 residues before the CDR3 terminus; that terminus is restored from the germline J gene. This specimen includes other DNA sequences encoding the same CDR3. The rearrangement links TRBV17 to TRBJ2-3, with a tentative D call TRBD2 (5 bases). The CDR3 contains 15 residues. Trimming left V 1 base short and J 0 bases short, with 8 bases between. The germline V gene encodes CDR1 MNHDT and CDR2 YYDKIL. The part of the CDR3 DNA that was read is TGTGCTAGCAGTAGAGGGACTACTAGTGCAGAA. It encodes CASSRGTTSAE. The entire CDR3 is CASSRGTTSAETLYF.

About this clone: The gene symbols are mouse symbols. Sequencing ends 4 residues short of the CDR3 end; the germline J gene provides the rest. The V gene is TRBV5, the J gene TRBJ2-5; 9 bases fit TRBD2. The J segment lost 2 bases and the V segment lost 0 bases, leaving 3 bases of the junction unmatched. Germline V gives CDR1 LGHNA, CDR2 YNLKQL (reference sequence). The CDR3 totals 16 residues. The CDR3: CASSQDALGGQDTQYF. The part of the CDR3 DNA that was read is TGTGCCAGCAGCCAAGATGCACTGGGGGGCCAAGAC.

With respect to this clone: The genes and germline here are from mouse. The CDR3 end falls 4 residues outside the read, so it is completed with the germline J gene. The genes are TRBV12-1 and TRBJ2-7; perhaps TRBD1 as D (5 bases). This CDR3 is built from 15 residues. Germline CDR1 and CDR2: SGHSN and HYEKVE. V was clipped by 0 bases and J by 0 bases, with 11 bases between them. The CDR3 DNA, read in part, is TGTGCCAGCTCTCTCACCAGGGAGAGCTCCTAT. Its translation is CASSLTRESSY. The CDR3 as a whole reads CASSLTRESSYEQYF. The entire variable domain, with the rest obtained from reference TRBV12-1 and TRBJ2-7, is as follows: DSGVVQSPRHIIKEKGGRSVLTCIPISGHSNVVWYQQTLGKELKFLIQHYEKVERDKGFLPSRFSVQQFDDYHSEMNMSALELEDSAMYFCASSLTRESSYEQYFGPGTRLTVL.

This clone was counted only a few times. The gene names here belong to mouse. The read finishes 4 residues shy of the CDR3 end, and the germline J gene is used to complete it. The sample contains more than one DNA sequence encoding this CDR3. This sequence joins TRBV19 and TRBJ2-1; possible D gene TRBD1, 6 bases. Trimming pared 4 bases from V and 1 base from J, leaving 9 bases between. The germline CDR1 and CDR2 sequences are FNHDT and SITEND (reference sequence). This CDR3 has 14 residues. The DNA read from the CDR3 is TGTGCCAGCAGTTCCGGACAGAACTATGCT. Protein sequence: CASSSGQNYA. Given in full, the CDR3 is CASSSGQNYAEQFF. Together with reference TRBV19 and TRBJ2-1, the CDR3 gives the full variable domain: GGIITQTPKFLIGQEGQKLTLKCQQNFNHDTMYWYRQDSGKGLRLIYYSITENDLQKGDLSEGYDASREKKSSFSLTVTSAQKNEMAVFLCASSSGQNYAEQFFGPGTRLTVL.

With respect to this clone: Germline and genes here are mouse. The read halts 4 residues ahead of the CDR3 end, with the missing end drawn from the germline J gene. The V call is TRBV5, the J call TRBJ2-5; perhaps TRBD1 as D (6 bases). Germline CDR1 reads LGHNA; CDR2 reads YNLKQL (reference sequence). Trimming left V 4 bases short and J 0 bases short, with 11 bases between. The CDR3 sequence is 15 residues long. CDR3 residues: CASSPGQNNQDTQYF. Incomplete CDR3 DNA: TGTGCCAGCAGCCCCGGACAGAATAACCAAGAC.

Remarks on this clone: Genes here carry mouse names. The read gets to within 4 residues of the CDR3 end, and the germline J gene fills in the rest. The gene calls are TRBV1 and TRBJ2-2; no clear D gene. The CDR3 covers 13 residues. The germline V gene encodes CDR1 NSQYPW and CDR2 LRSPGD (reference sequence). V dropped 4 bases and J dropped 2 bases, with 5 bases sitting between them. CDR3 region: CTCSDSNTGQLYF. Incomplete CDR3 DNA: TGCACCTGCAGTGACAGCAACACCGGG.